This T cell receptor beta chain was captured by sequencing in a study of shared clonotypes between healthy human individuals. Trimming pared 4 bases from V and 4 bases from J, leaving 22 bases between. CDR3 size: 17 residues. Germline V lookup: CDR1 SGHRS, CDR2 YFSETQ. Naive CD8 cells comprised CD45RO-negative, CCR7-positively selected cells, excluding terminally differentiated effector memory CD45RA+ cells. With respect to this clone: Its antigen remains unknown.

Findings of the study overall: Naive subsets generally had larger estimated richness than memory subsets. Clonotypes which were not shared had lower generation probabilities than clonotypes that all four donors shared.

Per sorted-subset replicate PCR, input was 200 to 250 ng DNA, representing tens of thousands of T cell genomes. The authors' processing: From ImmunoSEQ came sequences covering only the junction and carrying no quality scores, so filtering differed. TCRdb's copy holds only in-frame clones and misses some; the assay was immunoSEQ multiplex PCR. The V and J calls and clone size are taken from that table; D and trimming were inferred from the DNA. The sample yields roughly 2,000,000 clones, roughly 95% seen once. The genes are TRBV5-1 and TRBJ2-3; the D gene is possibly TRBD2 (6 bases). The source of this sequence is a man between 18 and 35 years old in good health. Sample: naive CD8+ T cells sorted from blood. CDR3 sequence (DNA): TGCGCCAGCAGCCTGGACCCCCCACTAGGGGAGGCAGATACGCAGTATTTT. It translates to CASSLDPPLGEADTQYF.